This TCR beta chain was sequenced for a study of shared clonotypes between healthy human individuals (dated by TCRdb to about 2020). For the wider study: The cohort comprised two women and a few men aged 18 to 49 years. Blood TCR repertoires of 5 or 6 healthy adults were deeply sequenced to estimate repertoire size and the extent of clonotype sharing between individuals. For each donor, three plates each were used for CD4 naive and CD4 memory, two plates were used for CD8 naive, and one plate was used for CD8 memory. Each donor's leukapheresis produced roughly between roughly 0.85 and 9.5 billion PBMCs. Different laboratories and diverse techniques were used to prepare libraries and sequence TCR repertoires, to increase sequencing depth and limit assay-specific biases.

CD8 naive samples were CD45RO-negative cells positively selected for CCR7, giving a CD45RA+CCR7+ population that excluded TemRA cells. The donors were healthy, HIV-negative adults who had no recently reported acute infections or vaccinations. Only Caucasian adults living in Nashville, Tennessee, USA were represented among the donors. Blood was obtained by leukapheresis, after which PBMCs were separated by Ficoll-Histopaque density gradient centrifugation and cryopreserved in liquid nitrogen vapor phase. Analytical flow cytometry was used to check the purity and quantity of each magnetically sorted T cell population. Genomic DNA was isolated from each sorted fraction and quantified by UV absorbance on a Nanodrop 2000c. CDR1 and CDR2, looked up from the germline V gene (reference sequence), are PRHDT and FYEKMQ. The CDR3 numbers 18 residues from cysteine through phenylalanine. Here the CDR3 DNA is all that survives: 54 bases in frame from base 1. V is pared back by 2 bases and J by 2 bases, with 19 bases lying between the germline termini.

The research as a whole found: Sampling was limited to blood, and TCR repertoires in tissue likely differ from TCR repertoires in blood. Compared with non-shared clonotypes, the clonotypes found in all four sorted-subset donors had higher generation probabilities. When several donors were compared, the shared fraction of clonotypes was around 5.1% for naive CD4, more than 3% for naive CD8, about 2.4% for memory CD4, and around 0.37% for memory CD8. Because the study included a small number of donors, the genetic and exposure-history diversity represented was limited. Even with the large sequencing depth, rarefaction of the sorted-subset datasets indicated that sequencing was incomplete. Pairwise subsampling indicated that sequencing depth was expected to affect the degree of clonotype sharing among donors. Naive subsets generally had larger estimated clonotype richness than memory subsets did.

In the case of this clone: Its cognate antigen has yet to be identified. Qualities for individual bases were not recorded, and no much larger clone is one base off.

Using the deep immunoSEQ assay, TCR CDR3 regions were amplified from genomic DNA by multiplex PCR. Genomic DNA extracted from each cell subset was distributed evenly over all wells of several immunoSEQ 96-well plates, and each plate served as one replicate. For sorted subsets, each replicate PCR was loaded with roughly 190 ng genomic DNA, equivalent to 30,000 or so T cell genomes. Purified libraries were measured with a Qubit 3.0 fluorometer, size-checked on a Bioanalyzer 2100, and measured again with the KAPA Library Quantification kit. A separate single-read 150-cycle Illumina NextSeq 550 flow cell was used to sequence each immunoSEQ 96-well plate. The original pipeline was this. Because the immunoSEQ output held only junctional sequences and lacked quality scores, the filtering could not match the filtering applied to full-length reads. Sequences were annotated with PyIR, a Python wrapper for IgBLAST v1.9, and V/J genes and CDR3 were assigned using IMGT germline references. Reads were filtered out if the reads had weak V/J assignments (E-value above 1e-6), no CDR3, stop codons, out-of-frame junctions, or ambiguous translated residues. A V3J clonotype was defined by an identical inferred V gene, J gene, and CDR3 amino acid sequence. To compute the percentage overlap between repertoires, the number of shared unique clonotypes was divided by the size of the smaller repertoire. Repertoire richness was assessed with RTK rarefaction, the Chao1 estimator, and Recon v2.1 estimates of unobserved clonotypes. OLGA was used to compute generation probabilities for all TCRbeta clonotypes that the gDNA method yielded from a handful of donors. TCRdb obtained this table from immuneACCESS and retained in-frame rearrangements with V and J assigned. These tables miss some clones; where compared with another copy, unresolved V genes account for less than half of the shortfall, and the remainder is unexplained. The V and J calls and the clone size are those of that table, but D and trimming were determined from the DNA. The sample has around 610,000 clones on record, roughly 95% of them singletons. The ten largest make up 0.11% of the sample.

The sequencing input was naive CD8+ T cells sorted from blood. The cell subset or site label here, explained by the study, means: CD45RA+CCR7+. This clonotype originated in a woman aged 30 to 39 in good health. Recombination connected TRBV13 to TRBJ2-1; the best D guess is TRBD2, with 6 bases matching. The CDR3 here reads CASSLFSGGASAYNEQFF. The sequenced DNA: TGTGCCAGCAGCTTATTTTCCGGAGGGGCTAGCGCCTACAATGAGCAGTTCTTC.